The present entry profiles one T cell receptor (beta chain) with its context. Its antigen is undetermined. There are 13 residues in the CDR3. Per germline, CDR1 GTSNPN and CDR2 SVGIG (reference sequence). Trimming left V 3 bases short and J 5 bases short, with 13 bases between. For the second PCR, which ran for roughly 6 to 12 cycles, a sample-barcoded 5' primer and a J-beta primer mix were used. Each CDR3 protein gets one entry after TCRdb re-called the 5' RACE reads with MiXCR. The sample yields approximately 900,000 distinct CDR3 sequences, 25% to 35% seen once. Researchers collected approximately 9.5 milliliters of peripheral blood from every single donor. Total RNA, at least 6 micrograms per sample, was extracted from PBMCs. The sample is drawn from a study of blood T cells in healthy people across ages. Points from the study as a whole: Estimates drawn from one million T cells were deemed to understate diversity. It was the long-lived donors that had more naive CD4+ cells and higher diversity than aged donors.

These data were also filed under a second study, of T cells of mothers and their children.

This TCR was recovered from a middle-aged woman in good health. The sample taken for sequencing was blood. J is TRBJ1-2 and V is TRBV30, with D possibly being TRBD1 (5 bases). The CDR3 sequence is CAWRGVVRYGYTF. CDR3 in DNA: TGTGCCTGGAGGGGGGTGGTGAGGTATGGCTACACCTTC.